This T cell receptor beta chain was captured by sequencing in a study of cytomegalovirus exposure and HLA in healthy donors. Study background: An early data release held some 85 million unique TCRs from HLA-typed donors. Whole-study findings and limits: HLA alleles showed associations with around 15,000 TCR beta sequences in a later analysis, at a 0.05 false discovery rate. Information on immune exposure was restricted to one variable (CMV serostatus). Later findings reportedly placed an Asian-associated ancestry cluster below the roughly 730-donor mean for N-insertions.

The CDR3 consists of 16 residues. The V segment lost 4 bases and the J segment 3 bases; nucleotides outside the gene matches: 9. Germline loops: CDR1 SGDLS, CDR2 YYNGEE. Comments on this clone: Its antigen is currently unknown.

The PCR was carried out with 60 Vbeta primers and 13 Jbeta primers. The method was immunoSEQ multiplex PCR; TCRdb's version includes in-frame clones alone and lacks a portion of them. The repertoire holds 100,000 to 150,000 clones, about 68% seen once, with 4% in the top ten. The sequencing input was PBMCs. This rearrangement joins TRBV9 to TRBJ2-3, with 9 bases fitting TRBD2. The TCR was taken from a middle-aged man in good health and CMV-seropositive. CDR3 bases: TGTGCCAGCAGCCCGCTAGCGGGAAGCGGGACAGATACGCAGTATTTT. This codes for CASSPLAGSGTDTQYF.